This T cell receptor (beta chain) is drawn from a study of beta chain features in type 1 diabetes. At the level of the study: Patients looked much like healthy donors when it came to age, gender and cell yields. In all, roughly 98,000,000 sorted cells from all samples were analyzed. General study results and limits: Moderate but significant shortening of TCRB CDR3s was recorded in all four CD4+ subsets from Type 1 diabetes patients. A possible short-template PCR bias applies equally to patients and controls.

Germline V gene sequence: CDR1 SGDLS, CDR2 YYNGEE. With V trimmed by 1 base and J by 6 bases, 7 bases remained unmatched. There are 15 residues in the CDR3. Comment on this clone: Its target is unknown.

As every portion of the isolated RNA was reverse transcribed, the sequencing read expressed TCRB transcripts. Assay: immunoSEQ multiplex PCR; the TCRdb copy retains only in-frame clones and omits some. The table includes 250,000 to 350,000 clones, more than 13% detected once. This chain links TRBV9 with TRBJ2-7; TRBD1 agrees at 10 bases. The receptor was derived from a man aged 30 to 45 with type 1 diabetes. Sample: naive CD4+ T cells from blood. This CDR3 reads CASSVSGTGVGEQYF. The CDR3 nucleotides read TGTGCCAGCAGCGTATCCGGGACAGGGGTAGGCGAGCAGTACTTC. The whole variable domain, remainder taken from reference TRBV9 and TRBJ2-7, is DSGVTQTPKHLITATGQRVTLRCSPRSGDLSVYWYQQSLDQGLQFLIQYYNGEERAKGNILERFSAQQFPDLHSELNLSSLELGDSALYFCASSVSGTGVGEQYFGPGTRLTVT.